This T cell receptor beta chain was obtained from a study of blood T cell repertoires in COVID-19. TCRdb keeps only in-frame clones here, not all; method: immunoSEQ multiplex PCR. The repertoire holds approximately 190,000 clones, 70% to 90% seen once, with around 5.7% in the top ten. Trimming removed 2 bases from V and 5 bases from J; junction bases left unmatched: 8. This CDR3 spans 14 amino acids. Per germline, CDR1 GTSNPN and CDR2 SVGIG (reference sequence). This clonotype was sampled from a man older than 75 with acute or convalescent COVID-19. Sequenced material: peripheral blood. This chain connects TRBV30 to TRBJ2-7; 8 bases are a match to TRBD1. The CDR3 is CAWSPGGSRDEQYF. The CDR3 DNA is TGTGCCTGGAGTCCAGGGGGCTCCCGCGACGAGCAGTACTTC.